The clone carrying this T cell receptor (beta chain) is labeled medium-sized. Germline V CDR1 and CDR2: SGHTA, FQGNSA. The CDR3 covers 14 residues. Trimming cost V 8 bases and J 3 bases; bases outside gene matches: 7. This entry comes from a study of CXCR3 chemokines and chemotherapy response in bladder cancer. MiXCR, run by TCRdb on the PCR reads, gives a single entry per CDR3 protein. Of fewer than 2,500 distinct CDR3 sequences listed, roughly a sixth were seen once; the top ten hold about 25%. This TCR derives from a human donor with bladder cancer that responded to neoadjuvant chemotherapy. This chain uses TRBV7-2 with TRBJ1-2, with TRBD1 identical over 9 bases. Sampling was carried out from a patient whose treatment included neoadjuvant chemotherapy. CDR3 in amino acids: CASSDTGGDYGYTF. The CDR3 bases are TGTGCCAGCTCAGACACAGGGGGCGACTATGGCTACACCTTC.